These 31 T cell receptor beta chains were all obtained from the same sample, sequenced in a study of T cells in localized non-small cell lung cancer. The data were produced by immunoSEQ multiplex PCR, yet TCRdb's version contains in-frame clones alone and is incomplete. The table lists approximately 3,000 clones, around two fifths of them singletons. The material sequenced was normal lung tissue next to the tumor, taken before any cancer treatment. These receptors originate from a woman aged 40-69 years with stage I lung adenocarcinoma.

This sequence joins TRBV19 and TRBJ2-7; possibly TRBD1 for D (6 bases). From germline, CDR1 is LNHDA and CDR2 SQIVND (reference sequence). The CDR3 length is 15 residues. V gave up 6 bases and J gave up 2 bases, with 17 bases separating them. CDR3 residues: CASSPQWAGAYEQYF. The CDR3 bases are TGTGCCAGTAGCCCGCAGTGGGCAGGGGCCTACGAGCAGTACTTC.

This clone turned up a few times. The genes are TRBV6-8 and TRBJ2-5; D gene unclear. V shed 1 base and J shed 4 bases, with 13 bases lying between them. The CDR3 sequence is 15 residues long. Per germline, CDR1 MNHGY and CDR2 SAAAGT. The CDR3 is CASSYWVSPRETQYF. CDR3 coding DNA: TGTGCCAGCAGTTACTGGGTGTCGCCCCGAGAGACCCAGTACTTC.

This clone was observed a few times. The V gene is TRBV10-3, the J gene TRBJ2-5; possible D gene TRBD2, 6 bases. The V gene lost 2 bases and the J gene lost 11 bases, with 18 bases spanning the gap. CDR3 size: 14 residues. Per germline, CDR1 ENHRY and CDR2 SYGVKD. The CDR3 protein is CAISEGRTGRVQYF. CDR3 sequence (DNA): TGTGCCATCAGTGAGGGGAGGACCGGTCGGGTGCAGTACTTC.

Regarding this clone: This same CDR3 is encoded by further DNA sequences in the sample. The chain employs TRBV19 and TRBJ2-1; TRBD2 aligns across 9 bases. Germline V lookup: CDR1 LNHDA, CDR2 SQIVND (reference sequence). Germline trimming cut 3 bases from V and 6 bases from J; bases unmatched to any gene: 6. The CDR3 runs to 15 residues. CDR3 loop: CASSISAGGPNEQFF. The CDR3 bases are TGTGCCAGTAGTATTTCGGCGGGAGGGCCCAATGAGCAGTTCTTC.

In this sample, this clone turned up once. In DNA, the CDR3 is TGTGCCAGCAGCCAAGCTCCCTACAGGGGCCTCCAAGAGACCCAGTACTTC. Residues: CASSQAPYRGLQETQYF. The rearrangement uses TRBV14 and TRBJ2-5; 7 bases are shared with TRBD1. There are 17 residues in the CDR3. Germline V lookup: CDR1 SGHDN, CDR2 FVKESK. V lost 1 base and J lost 1; bases outside the gene matches: 9.

There are a few counts of this clone. This chain joins TRBV6-8 and TRBJ2-5; perhaps D is TRBD1 or TRBD2 (5 bases each). The CDR3 totals 13 residues. Germline V gene sequence: CDR1 MNHGY, CDR2 SAAAGT. The CDR3 here is CTSRDGTQETQYF. The DNA for the CDR3 is TGTACTTCCCGGGACGGAACCCAAGAGACCCAGTACTTC.

The chain recombines TRBV15 with TRBJ1-1; possible D gene TRBD1, 6 bases. Germline V lookup: CDR1 LNHNV, CDR2 YYDKDF (reference sequence). Trimming took off 5 bases at V and 0 bases at J, with 19 bases between the two ends. This CDR3 contains 17 residues. The CDR3 here is CATSGSTGQKMNTEAFF. CDR3 bases: TGTGCCACCAGCGGGTCGACTGGACAGAAAATGAACACTGAAGCTTTCTTT. Using reference TRBV15 and TRBJ1-1 for the parts outside the CDR3, the full variable domain is DAMVIQNPRYQVTQFGKPVTLSCSQTLNHNVMYWYQQKSSQAPKLLFHYYDKDFNNEADTPDNFQSRRPNTSFCFLDIRSPGLGDTAMYLCATSGSTGQKMNTEAFFGQGTRLTVV.

This clone is a singleton in its sample. The J gene is TRBJ1-5, the V gene TRBV19; 8 bases are shared with TRBD1. Germline CDR1 reads LNHDA; CDR2 reads SQIVND (reference sequence). The junction had 3 bases not matched to a gene; V was cut back by 1 base and J by 4 bases. This CDR3 contains 15 residues. The CDR3 protein is CASSIGYRGNQPQHF. The CDR3 DNA reads as TGTGCCAGTAGTATAGGGTACAGGGGGAATCAGCCCCAGCATTTT.

V and J are TRBV11-3 and TRBJ2-2; tentatively, D is TRBD2 (5 bases). Deletions cut 2 bases from V and 0 bases from J, with 7 bases between. This CDR3 is built from 15 residues. Germline CDR1 is SGHNT and CDR2 is YENEEA. The CDR3 reads CASSLRRANTGELFF. The CDR3 DNA is TGTGCCAGCAGCTTAAGGCGGGCGAACACCGGGGAGCTGTTTTTT.

This sequence joins TRBV18 and TRBJ2-7, with TRBD2 matching over 13 bases. J gave up 2 bases and V 4 bases, and 5 bases lay outside the gene matches. This CDR3 spans 16 amino acids. Germline V gene sequence: CDR1 KGHSH, CDR2 LQKENI. This CDR3 reads CASSQGTSGNAYEQYF. CDR3 in DNA: TGTGCCAGCTCACAGGGGACTAGCGGGAACGCCTACGAGCAGTACTTC.

This clone has only a few counts. The rearrangement uses TRBV6-9 and TRBJ2-7; D is perhaps TRBD2 (5 bases). The ends were cut back, 3 bases at V and 12 bases at J, with 24 bases in the middle. Germline assignment: CDR1 MNHGY and CDR2 SVAAGI. The CDR3 has 15 amino acids. The CDR3 DNA reads as TGTGCCAGCAGTTACGCGAGAGGGAAAGTAGGCCGGACGTACTTC. Translated, it gives CASSYARGKVGRTYF.

The chain couples TRBV18 to TRBJ2-1, with D possibly matching TRBD2 (5 bases). Trimming took off 3 bases at V and 9 bases at J, with 9 bases between the two ends. This CDR3 spans 12 amino acids. Germline V gene sequence: CDR1 KGHSH, CDR2 LQKENI. CDR3 in DNA: TGTGCCAGCTCACCTGGGAGAGGTGAGCAGTTCTTC. This encodes CASSPGRGEQFF.

The chain joins TRBV11-3 to TRBJ2-5; D might be TRBD1 (6 bases). The CDR3 covers 15 residues. The V end lost 5 bases, the J end lost 5 bases, and 18 bases lay between the germline ends. The germline V gene has CDR1 SGHNT and CDR2 YENEEA. CDR3 coding DNA: TGTGCCAGCAGCCCGGGGACAATTGAGAGGGAGACCCAGTACTTC. Protein: CASSPGTIERETQYF.

The chain employs TRBV12-5 and TRBJ1-2; maybe TRBD1 (6 bases). This CDR3 is built from 13 residues. V lost 2 bases to trimming and J lost 5 bases, with 9 bases between them. CDR1 LGHNT and CDR2 FRNRAP come from the germline V gene. The CDR3 protein is CASGLTGSYGYTF. Written as DNA, the CDR3 is TGTGCTAGTGGTTTGACAGGGTCTTATGGCTACACCTTC.

In its sample, this clone was seen a few times. The chain combines TRBV6-8 with TRBJ2-1, with no clear D. The germline V gene encodes CDR1 MNHGY and CDR2 SAAAGT. With 6 bases removed from V and 15 bases from J, the gap between germline ends came to 30 bases. The CDR3 runs 16 residues. CDR3 nucleotide sequence: TGTGCCAGCAGCCCAAAGCGCTGGATGGCCCAGGACGTCTGGTTCTTC. Its translation is CASSPKRWMAQDVWFF.

In its sample, this clone is medium-sized (0.01 to 0.1%). The rearrangement joins TRBV11-3 to TRBJ2-5, with 7 bases identical to TRBD2. CDR1 SGHNT and CDR2 YENEEA come from the germline V gene. This CDR3 contains 16 residues. The V and J ends lost 5 bases and 1 base, in that order; junction bases with no gene match: 10. The DNA for the CDR3 is TGTGCCAGCAGCCCCGGGGCCACTAGCGTCCAAGAGACCCAGTACTTC. Translated: CASSPGATSVQETQYF.

This clone is deemed large. The chain joins TRBV5-1 to TRBJ2-2, with 11 bases matching TRBD1. The trim removed 3 bases at V and 5 bases at J, leaving 3 bases unmatched. CDR1 SGHRS and CDR2 YFSETQ come from the germline V gene. The CDR3 has 15 amino acids. CDR3 in amino acids: CASSSRDRGTGELFF. For the CDR3, the DNA is TGCGCCAGCAGCTCCCGGGACAGGGGGACCGGGGAGCTGTTTTTT.

The V and J genes are TRBV19 and TRBJ2-1; the match to TRBD2 covers 8 bases. J gave up 10 bases and V 7 bases, and 15 bases lay outside the gene matches. The CDR3 loop spans 15 amino acids. Looked up from germline, CDR1 is LNHDA and CDR2 is SQIVND (reference sequence). CDR3 in DNA: TGTGCCAGTAAAGAGATTGGGAGCGGGAGTGGGGAGCAGTTCTTC. This encodes CASKEIGSGSGEQFF.

This clone was observed a handful of times. V usage is TRBV28 and J usage is TRBJ1-5, with D unresolved. Germline CDR1 reads MDHEN; CDR2 reads SYDVKM. Trimming took 5 bases from V and 3 from J, leaving 5 bases between them. This CDR3 has 12 amino acids. The CDR3 DNA sequence: TGTGCCAGCAGTCTTACCAATCAGCCCCAGCATTTT. This gives the protein CASSLTNQPQHF. The entire variable domain, with the rest obtained from reference TRBV28 and TRBJ1-5, is as follows: DVKVTQSSRYLVKRTGEKVFLECVQDMDHENMFWYRQDPGLGLRLIYFSYDVKMKEKGDIPEGYSVSREKKERFSLILESASTNQTSMYLCASSLTNQPQHFGDGTRLSIL.

In its sample, this clone ranks as medium-sized. Here the CDR3 DNA reads TGTGCCAGCAGCTTCCCGACAGGGGGCACCGGGGAGCTGTTTTTT. It encodes CASSFPTGGTGELFF. This chain joins TRBV11-3 and TRBJ2-2; TRBD1 matches at 9 bases. Germline assignment: CDR1 SGHNT and CDR2 YENEEA. The junction had 3 bases not matched to a gene; V was cut back by 3 bases and J by 4 bases. The length of the CDR3 is 15 residues.

The chain links TRBV14 to TRBJ2-7; D uncertain. Trimming removed 4 bases from V and 10 bases from J, with 14 bases in between. CDR1 is SGHDN, CDR2 FVKESK, per germline. CDR3 length: 12 residues. CDR3 amino acids: CASSRVVGPQYF. The CDR3 DNA reads as TGTGCCAGCAGCCGGGTGGTGGGCCCACAGTACTTC.

The CDR3 coding sequence is TGCGCCAGCAGTGAACCAGGGTGGGATGGCTACACCTTC. It yields the protein CASSEPGWDGYTF. V and J are TRBV10-2 and TRBJ1-2; a weak D match, TRBD1 (5 bases). V was clipped by 3 bases and J by 6 bases, with 11 bases between them. Germline assignment: CDR1 WSHSY and CDR2 SAAADI. The CDR3 length is 13 residues.

The CDR3 DNA follows: TGTGCCAGTAGTATAGGACTACGGTACCAAGAGACCCAGTACTTC. It codes for CASSIGLRYQETQYF. The chain combines TRBV19 with TRBJ2-5; a possible D gene is TRBD2 (5 bases). The CDR3 covers 15 residues. The germline V gene encodes CDR1 LNHDA and CDR2 SQIVND (reference sequence). Trimming removed 1 base at V and 0 bases at J, with 9 bases between.

In this sample, this clone turned up a few times. The J gene is TRBJ1-3, the V gene TRBV6-8; 8 bases match TRBD1. Trimming cost V 7 bases and J 7 bases; bases outside gene matches: 18. Germline CDR1 reads MNHGY; CDR2 reads SAAAGT. CDR3 length: 17 residues. In DNA form, the CDR3 reads TGTGCCAGCATGTTTCGAAGGACAGGGATCGAGGGGAACACCATATATTTT. Its translation is CASMFRRTGIEGNTIYF.

This clone is labeled as medium-sized. The rearrangement links TRBV4-1 to TRBJ2-7, with 11 bases lining up with TRBD2. The CDR3 has 16 residues. V lost 3 bases and J lost 2; bases outside the gene matches: 6. Germline V gene data show CDR1 as MGHRA and CDR2 as YSYEKL. The CDR3 DNA reads as TGCGCCAGCAGCCAGACGGGACTAGCGGACGCCTACGAGCAGTACTTC. Translated, it gives CASSQTGLADAYEQYF.

This chain links TRBV19 with TRBJ1-2; TRBD1 matches at 9 bases. This CDR3 is 14 amino acids long. Trimming took 9 bases from V and 8 from J; bases not matched to a gene: 13. Looked up from germline, CDR1 is LNHDA and CDR2 is SQIVND (reference sequence). The CDR3 region is CASRDRDVPGGYTF. In DNA, the CDR3 is TGTGCCAGCCGGGACAGGGACGTTCCGGGCGGCTACACCTTC.

The sample holds a few counts of this clone. The chain carries TRBV30 and TRBJ2-1; D might be TRBD1 or TRBD2, each matching 5 bases. Trimming removed 7 bases from V and 6 bases from J, with 22 bases in between. The length of the CDR3 is 15 residues. Germline lookup yields CDR1 GTSNPN and CDR2 SVGIG (reference sequence). The CDR3 region has the DNA TGTGCCTACACCCGGGGCAGACTTCGAGGCAATGAGCAGTTCTTC. Encoded protein: CAYTRGRLRGNEQFF.

The V gene is TRBV19, the J gene TRBJ2-1, with D perhaps assigned TRBD1 or TRBD2 (5 bases each). V was shortened by 3 bases and J by 5 bases, with 14 bases between the two germline ends. CDR3 length equals 15 residues. Germline V CDR1 and CDR2: LNHDA, SQIVND (reference sequence). CDR3 nucleotides: TGTGCCAGTAGTATTGGGGCTAGCCGGAACAATGAGCAGTTCTTC. Encoded protein: CASSIGASRNNEQFF.

There are a few counts of this clone. One junction end disagrees with the germline gene, perhaps due to a read error. The gene calls are TRBV19 and TRBJ2-7; D tentatively fits TRBD1 or TRBD2 (5 bases each). The CDR3 spans 11 residues. Germline loops: CDR1 LNHDA, CDR2 SQIVND (reference sequence). For the CDR3, the DNA is TGTGCCAGTAGGGGCCGGGACGAGGAGTACTTC. This sequence encodes CASRGRDEEYF.

V usage is TRBV14 and J usage is TRBJ2-7; TRBD2 matches at 11 bases. This CDR3 spans 15 amino acids. The germline CDR1 and CDR2 sequences are SGHDN and FVKESK. V shed 4 bases and J 7 bases; nucleotides not matched to a gene: 9. CDR3 nucleotides: TGTGCCAGCAGCCTCGGGACTAGCGGCCTTGGGGAGCAGTACTTC. Translated, it gives CASSLGTSGLGEQYF.

This clone has a handful of counts. X is used for the amino acid whose nucleotide is unread or ambiguous. The chain links TRBV5-1 to TRBJ1-1; no definite D call. The CDR3 runs 15 residues. From germline, CDR1 is SGHRS and CDR2 YFSETQ. The germline V and J ends were trimmed by 3 bases and 5 bases, with 17 bases remaining between them. CDR3: CASSSXFQESTEAFF. Here the CDR3 DNA reads TGCGCCAGCAGCTCCARATTTCAGGAGAGTACTGAAGCTTTCTTT.